This T cell receptor (beta chain) originates from a study of T cell responses to AZD1222 COVID-19 vaccine. Background on the study: Analysis merged second doses at about 4 or about 12 weeks.

TCRdb's copy holds only in-frame clones and misses some; the assay was immunoSEQ multiplex PCR. The sample comprises approximately 99,000 clones, nearly 90% of which are singletons, and around 3.1% rests with the top ten. Points on this clone: Its antigen is undetermined. Sequence at one end of the junction differs from germline and may be a read error.

Study outcomes and limitations: Increases in Spike-specific TCR breadth and depth were seen after two AZD1222 doses. Unmutated variant regions are reportedly the target of nearly half of TCRs that are spike-specific. In a largely white British group with more females than males, clonal diversity was possibly underestimated.

Specimen: peripheral blood, collected on day 0 of AZD1222 vaccination. The source of this sequence is an adult in good health.

The CDR3 sequence is CASSRGQGLGGEKLFF. In nucleotides, the CDR3 is TGTGCCAGCAGCCGCGGACAGGGCCTAGGTGGTGAAAAACTGTTTTTT. The chain uses TRBV5-1 and TRBJ1-4; TRBD1 agrees at 8 bases. The CDR3 covers 16 residues. Germline V CDR1 and CDR2: SGHRS, YFSETQ.